The rows below give T cell receptor beta chains drawn from one sample of a study of regulatory T cells in long-lasting Graves disease. TCRdb re-derived calls from the multiplex PCR reads in MiXCR, one entry per CDR3 protein. The table records some 250,000 distinct CDR3 sequences, about 16% of them present only once. The sequenced sample was peripheral blood mononuclear cells (PBMCs), obtained at new diagnosis, from a patient treated with antithyroid drugs. The receptors originated from a female donor with Graves disease. CDR3s include the opening cysteine and the closing phenylalanine or tryptophan. D genes are given only for firm matches. Clone size is given for some rows only: seen once, a few or many times, or a class if the clone is expanded.

>TRBV10-3|.|many|TRBJ2-7
CAISEPRGSYEQYF
TGTGCCATCAGTGAGCCCCGGGGGAGTTACGAGCAGTACTTC
>TRBV19|TRBD2|.|TRBJ2-7
CASSMKRTGSGKYEQYF
TGTGCCAGTAGTATGAAAAGGACCGGTAGCGGGAAATACGAGCAGTACTTC
>TRBV7-2|.|few|TRBJ2-5
CASSLSAYQETQYF
TGTGCCAGCAGCTTATCAGCGTACCAAGAGACCCAGTACTTC
>TRBV28|.|many|TRBJ1-4
CASSRGNEKLFF
TGTGCCAGCAGTCGGGGAAATGAAAAACTGTTTTTT
>TRBV30|.|many|TRBJ2-1
CAWDNGSEQFF
TGTGCCTGGGACAATGGCAGTGAGCAGTTCTTC
>TRBV27|.|many|TRBJ1-4
CASGTARSPTNEKLFF
TGTGCCAGTGGGACCGCGAGGTCTCCAACTAATGAAAAACTGTTTTTT
>TRBV4-1|TRBD1|many|TRBJ2-4
CASSQAPGQGKNIQYF
TGCGCCAGCAGCCAAGCCCCGGGACAGGGAAAGAACATTCAGTACTTC
>TRBV19|TRBD2|many|TRBJ2-1
CASKEREGSSSYNEQFF
TGTGCCAGTAAAGAGCGGGAGGGCTCTAGCTCCTACAATGAGCAGTTCTTC
>TRBV9|TRBD1|many|TRBJ2-7
CASSAYTGDEQYF
TGTGCCAGCAGCGCCTACACAGGGGACGAGCAGTACTTC
>TRBV18|TRBD1|many|TRBJ2-7
CASSPSGQGTYEQYF
TGTGCCAGCTCACCATCAGGACAGGGCACCTACGAGCAGTACTTC
>TRBV25-1|TRBD2|few|TRBJ2-1
CAARGRETSGSNEQFF
TGTGCCGCCAGAGGTAGGGAGACTAGCGGGAGTAATGAGCAGTTCTTC
>TRBV6-1|.|many|TRBJ1-1
CASTEEEGGGTEAFF
TGTGCCAGCACTGAAGAGGAGGGCGGGGGTACTGAAGCTTTCTTT
>TRBV2|.|many|TRBJ1-2
CASNENGVGGYTF
TGTGCCAGCAACGAAAACGGGGTGGGTGGCTACACCTTC
>TRBV27|.|once|TRBJ1-2
CASRAGRSVDYTF
TGTGCCAGCAGAGCTGGACGGAGCGTAGACTACACCTTC
>TRBV11-2|.|many|TRBJ1-2
CASSLDLNADVYGYTF
TGTGCCAGCAGCTTAGATCTTAACGCGGACGTCTATGGCTACACCTTC
>TRBV2|.|once|TRBJ1-2
CASSNTHDTF
TGTGCCAGCAGTAATACCCATGACACCTTC
>TRBV29-1|.|many|TRBJ1-2
CSVDRATGYTF
TGCAGCGTTGACAGGGCCACAGGCTACACCTTC
>TRBV6-1|.|many|TRBJ1-5
CASSPMGLTHGGNQPQHF
TGTGCCAGCAGCCCAATGGGACTGACCCATGGTGGCAATCAGCCCCAGCATTTT
>TRBV24-1|.|many|TRBJ2-1
CATGPPHGNEQFF
TGTGCCACCGGGCCCCCCCATGGCAATGAGCAGTTCTTC
>TRBV6-5|.|many|TRBJ2-2
CASSYSPGRDTGELFF
TGTGCCAGCAGTTACTCACCGGGTCGGGACACCGGGGAGCTGTTTTTT
>TRBV9|TRBD2|many|TRBJ2-1
CASSAQPGLDNYNEQFF
TGTGCCAGCAGCGCCCAACCGGGACTAGATAACTACAATGAGCAGTTCTTC
>TRBV5-1|.|many|TRBJ2-5
CASSLGIPRETQYF
TGCGCCAGCAGCTTGGGGATCCCCAGAGAGACCCAGTACTTC
>TRBV10-3|TRBD2|many|TRBJ2-5
CAISANPAGGPGEAQYF
TGTGCCATCAGTGCGAATCCAGCGGGAGGGCCGGGTGAGGCCCAGTACTTC
>TRBV5-5|.|.|TRBJ1-2
CASSFRGGIGYTF
TGTGCCAGCAGCTTCAGGGGAGGGATTGGCTACACCTTC
>TRBV7-2|.|many|TRBJ1-2
CASSTMVGLGYTF
TGTGCCAGCAGCACTATGGTAGGGTTAGGCTACACCTTC
>TRBV25-1|TRBD2|many|TRBJ2-1
CASSLAGGRGNEQFF
TGTGCCAGCAGTTTAGCGGGAGGGAGAGGAAATGAGCAGTTCTTC
>TRBV7-9|.|.|TRBJ1-5
CASSLAELQPQHF
TGTGCCAGCAGCTTAGCAGAACTACAGCCCCAGCATTTT
>TRBV3-1|.|many|TRBJ1-5
CASSQVAGRGQPQHF
TGTGCCAGCAGCCAAGTAGCAGGGAGGGGTCAGCCCCAGCATTTT
>TRBV18|TRBD1|.|TRBJ1-4
CASSLSGTANEKLFF
TGTGCCAGCTCCCTATCCGGGACAGCTAATGAAAAACTGTTTTTT
>TRBV3-1|.|many|TRBJ2-2
CASSQDSELELFF
TGTGCCAGCAGCCAAGATTCGGAGCTGGAGCTGTTTTTT
>TRBV11-3|.|few|TRBJ2-1
CASSPSASYNEQFF
TGTGCCAGCAGCCCCTCGGCCTCCTACAATGAGCAGTTCTTC
>TRBV5-4|.|.|TRBJ2-5
CASSREGQETQYF
TGTGCCAGCAGCCGAGAAGGCCAAGAGACCCAGTACTTC
>TRBV30|.|many|TRBJ2-1
CAWSVGGGSTNEQFF
TGTGCCTGGAGTGTGGGGGGGGGCTCTACCAATGAGCAGTTCTTC
>TRBV7-6|TRBD2|.|TRBJ2-1
CASSHVAGFNEQFF
TGTGCCAGCAGCCACGTAGCGGGATTCAATGAGCAGTTCTTC
>TRBV7-9|.|many|TRBJ1-1
CASAGGSLRMNTEAFF
TGTGCCAGCGCCGGTGGCAGCCTCCGAATGAACACTGAAGCTTTCTTT
>TRBV18|.|many|TRBJ1-4
CASSPQGVGEKLFF
TGTGCCAGCTCACCACAAGGGGTTGGTGAAAAACTGTTTTTT
>TRBV7-9|TRBD2|many|TRBJ2-2
CASLAGVGELFF
TGTGCCAGCCTGGCGGGGGTCGGGGAGCTGTTTTTT
>TRBV2|.|many|TRBJ1-4
CASSEAGGGEKLFF
TGTGCCAGCAGTGAAGCGGGGGGCGGTGAAAAACTGTTTTTT
>TRBV27|.|many|TRBJ2-5
CASSLFRTQETQYF
TGTGCCAGCAGTTTATTTAGGACCCAAGAGACCCAGTACTTC
>TRBV24-1|TRBD2|many|TRBJ2-7
CATSLTSGSNEQYF
TGTGCCACCAGTTTGACTAGCGGGAGTAACGAGCAGTACTTC
>TRBV19|.|many|TRBJ1-1
CASSIAPLFTEAFF
TGTGCCAGTAGTATAGCCCCGCTCTTCACTGAAGCTTTCTTT
>TRBV11-2|.|.|TRBJ2-5
CASTLVNPYF
TGTGCCAGCACCCTTGTGAACCCGTACTTC
>TRBV10-2|TRBD2|many|TRBJ2-3
CASSDVRPSGYTDTQYF
TGCGCCAGCAGTGACGTACGTCCTAGCGGATACACAGATACGCAGTATTTT
>TRBV12-3/TRBV12-4|TRBD2|many|TRBJ2-1
CASSPWDGREQFF
TGTGCCAGCAGTCCTTGGGACGGGAGGGAGCAGTTCTTC
>TRBV6-2/TRBV6-3|.|many|TRBJ2-3
CASSYNGRSTDTQYF
TGTGCCAGCAGTTACAACGGGAGAAGCACAGATACGCAGTATTTT
>TRBV7-9|TRBD2|few|TRBJ2-7
CASSMPTSGSYEHYF
TGTGCCAGCAGCATGCCAACTAGCGGGAGCTACGAGCACTACTTC
>TRBV11-2|TRBD2|many|TRBJ2-7
CASSLALAGGSYEQYF
TGTGCCAGCAGCTTAGCCCTAGCGGGAGGCTCCTACGAGCAGTACTTC
>TRBV19|.|many|TRBJ2-1
CASSIWGQGSGEQFF
TGTGCCAGTAGTATCTGGGGTCAGGGTAGTGGTGAGCAGTTCTTC
>TRBV6-9|.|.|TRBJ1-2
CASSSTSGDYGYTF
TGTGCCAGCAGTTCGACCTCGGGAGACTATGGCTACACCTTC
>TRBV28|TRBD1|few|TRBJ2-2
CASSSTGGGIGTGELFF
TGTGCCAGCAGTTCCACAGGGGGCGGGATCGGCACCGGGGAGCTGTTTTTT
>TRBV5-1|.|many|TRBJ2-7
CASSLGSTREQYF
TGCGCCAGCAGCTTGGGGAGCACTCGCGAGCAGTACTTC
>TRBV7-9|.|.|TRBJ1-1
CASSLYGSDTEAFF
TGTGCCAGCAGCTTATACGGCTCGGACACTGAAGCTTTCTTT
>TRBV6-1|TRBD1|few|TRBJ2-5
CASRRQGALQETQYF
TGTGCCAGCAGGCGACAGGGGGCTCTCCAAGAGACCCAGTACTTC
>TRBV18|.|many|TRBJ2-1
CASSPPVAGHNEQFF
TGTGCCAGCTCACCACCGGTGGCGGGACACAATGAGCAGTTCTTC
>TRBV2|.|many|TRBJ1-1
CASSENGVSNTEAFF
TGTGCCAGCAGTGAGAACGGGGTTTCGAACACTGAAGCTTTCTTT
>TRBV11-2|.|many|TRBJ2-7
CASSYSGESYEQYF
TGTGCCAGCAGCTACTCGGGGGAGTCCTACGAGCAGTACTTC
>TRBV7-9|TRBD1|few|TRBJ2-7
CASSVTGGYEQYF
TGTGCCAGCAGCGTAACAGGGGGCTACGAGCAGTACTTC
>TRBV6-1|.|.|TRBJ2-7
CASSDIGLGDFYEQYF
TGTGCCAGCAGTGATATCGGACTGGGTGATTTCTACGAGCAGTACTTC
>TRBV3-1|.|many|TRBJ2-5
CASSQGNRVETQYF
TGTGCCAGCAGCCAAGGTAACAGGGTGGAGACCCAGTACTTC
>TRBV10-3|TRBD2|many|TRBJ2-7
CAISSGLAGEGHEQYF
TGTGCCATCAGCTCGGGACTAGCGGGAGAAGGCCACGAGCAGTACTTC